This T cell receptor beta chain was captured in a study of T-cell memory formation after mild COVID-19. Study findings and constraints: Within pre-infection memory, some responding clones were found, suggesting cross-reactive memory joined.

Employing constant-segment primers, 5'RACE generated TCR alpha and TCR beta cDNA libraries bearing sample barcodes and UMIs. TCRdb re-called the 5' RACE reads with MiXCR, one entry per CDR3 protein. The profile shows roughly 310,000 distinct CDR3 sequences, more than 15% of them singletons. A few counts support this clonotype. Antigen specificity is unknown. The sample consisted of PBMCs or a T cell subset sorted from them (not recorded which). This TCR came from a young man who had mild COVID-19 (a few samples of this study predate the infection). Cell type and time point are not known.

This CDR3 is CASSYSRLATYEQYF. The CDR3 DNA is TGTGCCAGCAGTTACTCGAGACTAGCAACCTACGAGCAGTACTTC. The J gene is TRBJ2-7, the V gene TRBV6-5; the match to TRBD2 covers 7 bases. Germline CDR1 reads MNHEY; CDR2 reads SVGAGI. The V segment lost 0 bases and the J segment 2 bases; nucleotides outside the gene matches: 4. The CDR3 length is 15 residues.